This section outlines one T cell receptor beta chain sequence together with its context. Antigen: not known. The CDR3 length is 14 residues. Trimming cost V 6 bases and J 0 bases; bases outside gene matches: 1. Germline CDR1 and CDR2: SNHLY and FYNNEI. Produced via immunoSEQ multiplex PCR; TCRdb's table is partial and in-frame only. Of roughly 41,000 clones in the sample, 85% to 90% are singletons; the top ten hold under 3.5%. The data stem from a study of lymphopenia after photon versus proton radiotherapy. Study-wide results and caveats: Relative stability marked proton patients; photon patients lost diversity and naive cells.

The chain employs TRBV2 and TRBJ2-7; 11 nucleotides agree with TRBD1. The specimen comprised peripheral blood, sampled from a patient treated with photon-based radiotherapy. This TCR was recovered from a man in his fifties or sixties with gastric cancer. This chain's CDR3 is CASRGTGGSYEQYF. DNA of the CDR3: TGTGCCAGCAGGGGGACAGGGGGCTCCTACGAGCAGTACTTC.